This entry concerns a single TCR beta chain. Its antigen remains unidentified. The source of the sample is a study of cytomegalovirus exposure and HLA in healthy donors. Study-level information: The 120 or so validation repertoires were reported in a later analysis to have been generated on the same platform as the approximately 600 first-cohort repertoires. Study results and caveats: The study designated fewer than 200 TCR beta chains cytomegalovirus-associated. Through in vitro validation, three CMV-associated chains were shown to be specific for CMV antigens. Per published reports, the classifier diagnosed cytomegalovirus status with high specificity and sensitivity.

Assay used: immunoSEQ multiplex PCR; TCRdb lists only in-frame clones, some missing. Seen here are 250,000 to 350,000 clones, approximately 85% observed once, and the top ten hold approximately 0.95%. Sequencing was performed on PBMCs. This clonotype was obtained from a man between 25 and 39 years old in good health and CMV-seronegative.

This chain's CDR3 is CASSSNRGDRNEKLFF. The CDR3, as DNA: TGTGCCAGCAGCTCGAACAGGGGAGACAGAAATGAAAAACTGTTTTTT. The gene calls are TRBV7-9 and TRBJ1-4; 7 bases are shared with TRBD1. CDR1 and CDR2 (germline): SEHNR, FQNEAQ (reference sequence). This CDR3 has 16 residues. V trimming: 4 bases; J trimming: 5 bases; junction bases outside the gene matches: 10.